What follows is one TCR beta chain and its context. Its antigen is as yet unknown. Patients with autoimmune history or systemic immunosuppression were excluded. This entry is derived from a study of OX40 agonist ivuxolimab in advanced cancers. General observations from the study: Partial responders receiving 0.1-3.0 mg/kg showed among the lowest clonal expansion. CD8+ T cells were the subset that, on average, had more expanded clones than CD4+.

This CDR3 spans 15 amino acids. Germline V gene sequence: CDR1 SGHDT, CDR2 YYEEEE. With 4 bases clipped from V and 8 bases from J, the junction kept 8 bases outside the gene matches. The data were produced by immunoSEQ multiplex PCR, yet TCRdb's version contains in-frame clones alone and is incomplete. The repertoire includes over 80,000 clones, around 87% of them detected once, and about 4.7% sits in the top ten. V is TRBV5-6 and J is TRBJ1-4; 10 bases are a match to TRBD1. The material was CD4+ or CD8+ T cells sorted from blood, obtained in a trial of the OX40 agonist ivuxolimab. The source is an adult with an advanced solid tumor such as melanoma, head and neck, liver or kidney cancer. CDR3 in amino acids: CASSRGQGGKEKLFF. In nucleotides, the CDR3 is TGTGCCAGCAGCCGAGGACAGGGGGGGAAAGAAAAACTGTTTTTT.